The text below deals with one T cell receptor (beta chain). Antigen unknown. TCRdb used MiXCR to reprocess the 5' RACE reads, holding one entry per CDR3 protein. In the table there are roughly 480,000 distinct CDR3 sequences, around 27% of which are singletons. This entry comes from a study of T-cell memory formation after mild COVID-19. About the research overall: Each donor largely had its own TCR clusters.

General observations from the study: Day 15 to 85 contracting clones showed balanced CD4/CD8; day 15 to 37 expanders favored CD4+. That cross-reactive memory joined was suggested by some responding clones appearing in pre-infection memory. Clones that contracted clustered mainly in CM and EM if CD4+ and in EMRA if CD8+.

The CDR3 loop spans 16 amino acids. J gave up 6 bases and V 1 base, and 8 bases lay outside the gene matches. Germline V lookup: CDR1 SEHNR, CDR2 FQNEAQ (reference sequence). The receptor comes from an adult woman who had mild COVID-19 (a few samples of this study predate the infection). Cell type and time point are not known. The gene calls are TRBV7-9 and TRBJ2-3; 9 nucleotides align to TRBD2. What was sequenced was PBMCs or a T cell subset sorted from them (not recorded which). The DNA for the CDR3 is TGTGCCAGCAGCTTAGGAATGGCGGGAGGGCCTGATACGCAGTATTTT. Translated: CASSLGMAGGPDTQYF.